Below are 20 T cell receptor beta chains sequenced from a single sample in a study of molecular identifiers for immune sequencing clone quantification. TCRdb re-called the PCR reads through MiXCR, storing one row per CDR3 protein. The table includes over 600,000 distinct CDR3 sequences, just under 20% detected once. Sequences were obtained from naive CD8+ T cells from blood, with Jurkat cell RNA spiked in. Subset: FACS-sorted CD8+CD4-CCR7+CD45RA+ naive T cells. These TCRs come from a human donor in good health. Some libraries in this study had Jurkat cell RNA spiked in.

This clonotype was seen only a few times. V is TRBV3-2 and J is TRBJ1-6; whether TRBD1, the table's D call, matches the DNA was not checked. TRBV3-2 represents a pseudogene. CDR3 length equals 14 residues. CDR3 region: CASRRDSVNSPLHF. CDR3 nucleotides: TGTGCCAGCAGGCGGGACAGTGTTAATTCACCCCTCCACTTT.

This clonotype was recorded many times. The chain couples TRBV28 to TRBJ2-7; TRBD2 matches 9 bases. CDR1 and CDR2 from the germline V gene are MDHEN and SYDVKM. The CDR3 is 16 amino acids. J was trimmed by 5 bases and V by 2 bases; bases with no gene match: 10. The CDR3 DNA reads TGTGCCAGCAGTTTAAGAGTGACTAGCGGATGGGACGAGCAGTACTTC. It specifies CASSLRVTSGWDEQYF.

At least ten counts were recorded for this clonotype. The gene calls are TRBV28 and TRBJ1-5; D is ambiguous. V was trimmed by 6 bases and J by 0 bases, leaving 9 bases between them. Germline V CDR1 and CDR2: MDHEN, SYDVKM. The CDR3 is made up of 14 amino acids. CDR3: CASRGGYSNQPQHF. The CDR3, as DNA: TGTGCCAGCAGGGGAGGGTATAGCAATCAGCCCCAGCATTTT.

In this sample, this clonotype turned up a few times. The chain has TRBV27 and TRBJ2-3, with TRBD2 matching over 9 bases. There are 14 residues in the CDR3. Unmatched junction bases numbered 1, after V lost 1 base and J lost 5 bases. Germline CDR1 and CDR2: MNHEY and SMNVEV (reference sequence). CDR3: CASSLFSGGDTQYF. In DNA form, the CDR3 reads TGTGCCAGCAGTTTATTTAGCGGGGGAGATACGCAGTATTTT.

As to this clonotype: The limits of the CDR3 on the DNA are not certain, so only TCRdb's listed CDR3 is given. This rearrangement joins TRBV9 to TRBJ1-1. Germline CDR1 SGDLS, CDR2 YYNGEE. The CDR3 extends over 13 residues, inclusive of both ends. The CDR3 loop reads CASSVGAGTEASF.

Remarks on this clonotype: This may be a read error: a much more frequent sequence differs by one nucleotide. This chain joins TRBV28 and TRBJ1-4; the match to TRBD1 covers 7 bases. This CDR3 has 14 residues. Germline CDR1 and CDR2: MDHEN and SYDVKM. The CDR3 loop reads CASSRDSSNEELFF. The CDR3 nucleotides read TGTGCCAGCAGTCGGGACAGCTCTAATGAAGAACTGTTTTTT.

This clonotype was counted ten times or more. In DNA, the CDR3 is TGTGCCAGCAGCCGACAGGGCCCTAGGGCAGATACGCAGTATTTT. Its protein is CASSRQGPRADTQYF. This chain connects TRBV6-2 or TRBV6-3 to TRBJ2-3; 7 bases map to TRBD1. The CDR3 loop spans 15 amino acids. Germline CDR1 MNHEY, CDR2 SVGEGT. V lost 6 bases, J lost 4 bases, and 10 bases stayed unmatched.

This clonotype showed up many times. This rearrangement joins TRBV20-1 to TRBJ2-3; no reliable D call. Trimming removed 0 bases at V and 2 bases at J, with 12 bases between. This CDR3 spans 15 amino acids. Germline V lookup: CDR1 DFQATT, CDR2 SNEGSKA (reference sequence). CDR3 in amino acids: CSARDLRSATDTQYF. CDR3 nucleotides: TGCAGTGCTAGAGATCTGAGGTCAGCCACAGATACGCAGTATTTT.

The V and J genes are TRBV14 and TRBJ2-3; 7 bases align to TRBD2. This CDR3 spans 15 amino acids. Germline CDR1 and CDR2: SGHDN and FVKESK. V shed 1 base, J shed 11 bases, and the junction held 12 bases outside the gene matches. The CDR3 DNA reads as TGTGCCAGCAGCCAAGTCGGGGGGACCATCGCTGGGCAGTATTTT. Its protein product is CASSQVGGTIAGQYF.

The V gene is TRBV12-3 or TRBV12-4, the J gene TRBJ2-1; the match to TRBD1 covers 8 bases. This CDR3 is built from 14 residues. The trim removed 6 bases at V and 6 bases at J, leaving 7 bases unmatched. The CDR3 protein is CASSPSTGGNEQFF. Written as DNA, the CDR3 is TGTGCCAGCAGCCCTTCAACAGGGGGCAATGAGCAGTTCTTC.

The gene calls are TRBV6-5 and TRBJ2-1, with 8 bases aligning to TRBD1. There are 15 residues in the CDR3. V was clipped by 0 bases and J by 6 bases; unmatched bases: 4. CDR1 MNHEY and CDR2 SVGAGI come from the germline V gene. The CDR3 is CASSYSLGQGNEQFF. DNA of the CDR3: TGTGCCAGCAGTTACTCTCTCGGACAGGGCAATGAGCAGTTCTTC.

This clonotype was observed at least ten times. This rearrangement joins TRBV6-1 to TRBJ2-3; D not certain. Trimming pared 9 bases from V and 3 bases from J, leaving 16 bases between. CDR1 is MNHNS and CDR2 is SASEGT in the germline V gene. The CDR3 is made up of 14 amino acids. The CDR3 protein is CASTKGSITDTQYF. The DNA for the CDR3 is TGTGCCAGTACCAAGGGCTCGATAACAGATACGCAGTATTTT.

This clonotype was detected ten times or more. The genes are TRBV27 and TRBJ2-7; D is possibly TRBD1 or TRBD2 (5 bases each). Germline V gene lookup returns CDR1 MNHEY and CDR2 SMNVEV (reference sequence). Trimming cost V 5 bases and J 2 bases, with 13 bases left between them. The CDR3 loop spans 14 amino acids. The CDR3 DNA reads TGTGCCAGCAGTATGACCGGGACCCCCTACGAGCAGTACTTC. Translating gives CASSMTGTPYEQYF.

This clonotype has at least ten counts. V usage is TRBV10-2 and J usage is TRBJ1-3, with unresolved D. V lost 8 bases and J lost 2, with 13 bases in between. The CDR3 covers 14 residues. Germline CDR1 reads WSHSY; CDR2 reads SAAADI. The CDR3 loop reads CASAPGLAGNTIYF. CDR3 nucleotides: TGCGCCAGCGCCCCGGGTCTCGCTGGAAACACCATATATTTT.

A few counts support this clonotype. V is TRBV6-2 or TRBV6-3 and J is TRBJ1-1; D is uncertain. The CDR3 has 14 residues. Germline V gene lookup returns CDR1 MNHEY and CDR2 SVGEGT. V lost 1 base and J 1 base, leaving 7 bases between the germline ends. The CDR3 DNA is TGTGCCAGCAGTTACTTCGGCAGGAACACTGAAGCTTTCTTT. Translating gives CASSYFGRNTEAFF.

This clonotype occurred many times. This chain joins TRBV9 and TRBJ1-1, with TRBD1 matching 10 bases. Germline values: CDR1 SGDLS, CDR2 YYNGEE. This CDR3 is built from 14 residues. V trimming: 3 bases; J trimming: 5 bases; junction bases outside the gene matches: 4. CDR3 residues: CASSALDRGTEAFF. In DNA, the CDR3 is TGTGCCAGCAGCGCCCTGGACAGGGGGACTGAAGCTTTCTTT.

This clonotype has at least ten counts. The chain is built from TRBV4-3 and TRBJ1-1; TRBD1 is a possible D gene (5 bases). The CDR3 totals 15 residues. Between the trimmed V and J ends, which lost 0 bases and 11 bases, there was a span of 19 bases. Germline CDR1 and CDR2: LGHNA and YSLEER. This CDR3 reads CASSQDWLGRPEAFF. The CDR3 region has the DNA TGCGCCAGCAGCCAAGATTGGCTGGGACGGCCCGAGGCTTTCTTT.

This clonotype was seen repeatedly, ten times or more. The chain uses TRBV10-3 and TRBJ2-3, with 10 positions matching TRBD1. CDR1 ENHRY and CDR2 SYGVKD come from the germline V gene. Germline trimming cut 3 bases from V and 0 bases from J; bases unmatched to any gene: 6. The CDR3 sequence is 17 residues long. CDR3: CAISDLDRGRSTDTQYF. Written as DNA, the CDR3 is TGTGCCATCAGTGATTTGGACAGGGGGAGAAGCACAGATACGCAGTATTTT.

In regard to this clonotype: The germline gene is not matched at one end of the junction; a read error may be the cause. The CDR3 here is CASSETSGSYERYF. As DNA, the CDR3 is TGTGCCAGCAGCGAAACTAGCGGATCCTACGAGCGGTACTTC. The chain joins TRBV9 to TRBJ2-7; 8 bases map to TRBD2. Per germline, CDR1 SGDLS and CDR2 YYNGEE. The CDR3 runs 14 residues.

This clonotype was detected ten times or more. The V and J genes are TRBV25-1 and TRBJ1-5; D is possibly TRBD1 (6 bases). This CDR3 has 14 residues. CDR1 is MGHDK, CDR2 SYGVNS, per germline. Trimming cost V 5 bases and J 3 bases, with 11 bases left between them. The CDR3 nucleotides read TGTGCCAGCAGTCTACAGGGTTACAATCAGCCCCAGCATTTT. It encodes CASSLQGYNQPQHF.